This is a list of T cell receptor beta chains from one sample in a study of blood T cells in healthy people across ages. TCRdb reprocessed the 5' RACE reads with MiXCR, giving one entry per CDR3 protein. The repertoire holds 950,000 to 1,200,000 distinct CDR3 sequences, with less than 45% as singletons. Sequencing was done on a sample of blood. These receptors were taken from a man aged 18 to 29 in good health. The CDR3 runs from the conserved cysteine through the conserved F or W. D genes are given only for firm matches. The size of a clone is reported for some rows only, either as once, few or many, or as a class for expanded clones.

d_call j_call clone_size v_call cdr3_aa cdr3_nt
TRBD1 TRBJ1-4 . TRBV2 CASSDMTGVSEKLFF TGTGCCAGCAGTGATATGACAGGGGTTAGTGAAAAACTGTTTTTT
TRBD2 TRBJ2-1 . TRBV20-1 CSANNLAGGSNEQFF TGCAGTGCTAACAATCTAGCGGGGGGCTCCAATGAGCAGTTCTTC
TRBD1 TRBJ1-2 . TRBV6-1 CASSDGTGVTNYGYTF TGTGCCAGCAGTGACGGGACAGGGGTTACTAACTATGGCTACACCTTC
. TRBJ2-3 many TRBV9 CASSGGSSTDTQYF TGTGCCAGCAGCGGGGGGTCCAGCACAGATACGCAGTATTTT
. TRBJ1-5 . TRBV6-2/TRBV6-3 CASSYSRWGKNQPQHF TGTGCCAGCAGTTACTCGAGATGGGGGAAGAATCAGCCCCAGCATTTT
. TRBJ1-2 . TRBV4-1 CASSGRGYGYTF TGCGCCAGCAGCGGACGGGGTTATGGCTACACCTTC
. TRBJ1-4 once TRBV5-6 CASSPGGAFNEKLFF TGTGCCAGTAGCCCGGGGGGAGCCTTTAATGAAAAACTGTTTTTT
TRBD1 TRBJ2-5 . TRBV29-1 CSVGQGAWEQYF TGCAGCGTTGGCCAGGGGGCGTGGGAGCAGTACTTC
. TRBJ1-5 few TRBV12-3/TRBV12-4 CASSSREGGRQPQHF TGTGCCAGCAGTTCCCGAGAAGGGGGTCGTCAGCCCCAGCATTTT
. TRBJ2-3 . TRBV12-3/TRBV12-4 CASSFGDRNPDMQYF TGTGCCAGCAGTTTTGGGGACCGGAACCCAGATATGCAGTATTTT
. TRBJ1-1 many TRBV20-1 CSARDSRRWETEAFF TGCAGTGCTAGAGATTCGAGACGCTGGGAAACTGAAGCTTTCTTT
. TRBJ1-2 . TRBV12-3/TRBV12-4 CASSLPKQGGYTF TGTGCCAGCAGTTTACCGAAACAAGGCGGCTACACCTTC
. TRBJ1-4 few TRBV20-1 CSASDPSTTNEKLFF TGCAGTGCTTCAGACCCCTCGACAACTAATGAAAAACTGTTTTTT
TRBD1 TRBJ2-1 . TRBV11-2 CASSLVNRMDRGMNEQFF TGTGCCAGCAGCTTAGTGAATAGAATGGACAGGGGGATGAATGAGCAGTTCTTC
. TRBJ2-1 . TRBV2 CASSVSQGSSYNERFF TGTGCCAGCAGTGTATCTCAGGGGAGTTCCTACAATGAGCGGTTCTTC
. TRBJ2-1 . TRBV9 CASSTSLAGRQNNEQFF TGTGCCAGCAGCACCTCCCTTGCGGGGAGGCAAAACAATGAGCAGTTCTTC